The 3 T cell receptor beta chains in this list originate from one sample, sequenced in a study of early T cells in non-severe SARS-CoV-2 infection. TCRdb re-analysed the 5' RACE reads in MiXCR, keeping a single row per CDR3 protein. The data hold approximately 64,000 distinct CDR3 sequences, with 20% observed a single time. The source material was whole blood, sampled at baseline. Every receptor here comes from an adult who was a healthcare worker with PCR-confirmed SARS-CoV-2 infection or an uninfected control (not recorded which).

The chain joins TRBV7-9 to TRBJ2-1; D is perhaps TRBD1 or TRBD2 (5 bases each). CDR1 and CDR2 (germline): SEHNR, FQNEAQ (reference sequence). The CDR3 runs to 15 residues. V was trimmed by 5 bases and J by 5 bases, leaving 16 bases between them. The chain's CDR3 is CASSRDGGYDNEQFF. In DNA form, the CDR3 reads TGTGCCAGCAGCCGAGATGGGGGATATGACAATGAGCAGTTCTTC.

This clonotype occurred a few times. The chain recombines TRBV6-1 with TRBJ1-2, with 10 bases identical to TRBD1. This CDR3 has 15 residues. CDR1 and CDR2 (germline): MNHNS, SASEGT. After removal of 8 bases from V and 4 bases from J, the junction contained 10 bases not matched to a gene. This CDR3 reads CASLRDRGLTYGYTF. In nucleotides, the CDR3 is TGTGCCAGCCTCCGGGACAGGGGACTTACCTATGGCTACACCTTC.

The sample holds many counts of this clonotype. The V and J genes are TRBV2 and TRBJ1-3; D unresolved. Trimming pared 6 bases from V and 2 bases from J, leaving 8 bases between. CDR1 and CDR2 (germline): SNHLY, FYNNEI. The CDR3 sequence is 13 residues long. This CDR3 is CASRFWPGNTIYF. The CDR3 bases are TGTGCCAGCAGGTTTTGGCCTGGAAACACCATATATTTT.